This is a list of T cell receptor beta chains from one sample in a study of cytomegalovirus exposure and HLA in healthy donors. Assay: immunoSEQ multiplex PCR; the TCRdb copy retains only in-frame clones and omits some. The sample has about 200,000 clones, roughly 84% seen once. Sample: PBMCs. These receptors were obtained from a girl aged 10 to 17 in good health and CMV-seronegative. The CDR3 runs from the conserved cysteine through the conserved F or W. The D gene is left open where the match is weak. Expanded clones are given a class, and other clones once, few, many or no size at all.

v_call	clone_size	d_call	j_call	cdr3_aa	cdr3_nt
TRBV19	.	.	TRBJ2-5	CASREDSGPWKTQYF	TGTGCCAGTCGAGAAGACAGTGGTCCTTGGAAGACCCAGTACTTC
TRBV7-3	once	.	TRBJ1-1	CASSLTISTEAFF	TGTGCCAGCAGCTTAACGATCAGCACTGAAGCTTTCTTT
TRBV5-1	few	TRBD1	TRBJ1-1	CASRSTPRDRAFF	TGCGCCAGCAGGAGTACGCCCCGGGACAGAGCTTTCTTT
TRBV4-1	.	.	TRBJ1-5	CASSQEGWNQPQHF	TGCGCCAGCAGCCAGGAGGGGTGGAATCAGCCCCAGCATTTT
TRBV7-9	.	TRBD1	TRBJ1-2	CASSLTGVDGYTF	TGTGCCAGCAGCCTGACAGGGGTTGATGGCTACACCTTC
TRBV27	.	TRBD1	TRBJ1-1	CASNSAGTGENTEAFF	TGTGCCAGCAACTCTGCGGGGACAGGGGAGAACACTGAAGCTTTCTTT
TRBV29-1	.	TRBD1	TRBJ2-2	CSVRIRTGTGELFF	TGCAGCGTACGAATCCGGACAGGCACCGGGGAGCTGTTTTTT
TRBV6-5	.	TRBD2	TRBJ2-1	CASSSSLAGGYNEQFF	TGTGCCAGCAGTTCCTCCCTAGCGGGGGGCTACAATGAGCAGTTCTTC
TRBV11-3	.	.	TRBJ2-3	CASSLDSALGGSQYF	TGTGCCAGCAGCTTAGACTCTGCCCTGGGGGGTTCGCAGTATTTT
TRBV19	.	TRBD2	TRBJ2-7	CASSIFSGRAYEQYF	TGTGCCAGTAGTATATTTAGCGGGAGGGCCTACGAGCAGTACTTC
TRBV13	.	.	TRBJ1-4	CASSLVRGMVEKLFF	TGTGCCAGCAGCTTAGTTAGGGGGATGGTTGAAAAACTGTTTTTT
TRBV7-3	.	.	TRBJ2-5	CASSSSTRETQYF	TGTGCCAGCAGTTCCTCGACTCGTGAGACCCAGTACTTC
TRBV6-4	.	TRBD2	TRBJ2-1	CASSDRSGGGYNEQFF	TGTGCCAGCAGTGACCGTAGCGGGGGGGGCTACAATGAGCAGTTCTTC
TRBV7-6	.	TRBD1	TRBJ2-5	CASSRGQGARETQYF	TGTGCCAGCAGCCGCGGACAGGGGGCGCGGGAGACCCAGTACTTC
TRBV9	.	.	TRBJ1-1	CASTDYGGLRDTEAFF	TGTGCCAGCACCGACTATGGAGGGCTCAGGGACACTGAAGCTTTCTTT
TRBV5-4	.	.	TRBJ2-3	CASKPPGDTDTQYF	TGTGCCAGCAAACCTCCAGGGGACACAGATACGCAGTATTTT
TRBV7-2	.	.	TRBJ2-6	CASSKQGTDSGANVLTF	TGTGCCAGCAGCAAACAGGGCACCGACTCTGGGGCCAACGTCCTGACTTTC
TRBV27	.	TRBD2	TRBJ2-7	CASSPGTSGGPLYEQYF	TGTGCCAGCAGTCCGGGGACTAGCGGGGGCCCTCTGTACGAGCAGTACTTC
TRBV4-3	.	TRBD1	TRBJ2-7	CASSQENRRTGGYEQYF	TGCGCCAGCAGCCAAGAGAACCGACGGACAGGGGGGTACGAGCAGTACTTC
TRBV28	.	TRBD1	TRBJ1-1	CASFSTSGTGRPGTEAFF	TGTGCCAGCTTCTCAACCTCTGGGACAGGCCGGCCTGGCACTGAAGCTTTCTTT
TRBV6-6	.	TRBD1	TRBJ1-2	CASTTQRGPGGYTF	TGTGCCAGCACCACCCAGAGGGGGCCGGGAGGCTACACCTTC
TRBV9	.	TRBD1	TRBJ2-5	CASSVGRRGTGETQYF	TGTGCCAGCAGCGTAGGGAGAAGGGGGACAGGGGAGACCCAGTACTTC
TRBV28	.	TRBD2	TRBJ2-1	CASRTSGSRDEQFF	TGTGCCAGCAGGACTAGCGGGAGTAGAGATGAGCAGTTCTTC
TRBV5-1	.	.	TRBJ2-3	CASSGRTARSTDTQYF	TGCGCCAGCAGCGGGCGGACAGCCCGGAGCACAGATACGCAGTATTTT
TRBV7-8	.	.	TRBJ1-2	CASSLGQPGYGYTF	TGTGCCAGCAGCTTAGGACAGCCAGGCTATGGCTACACCTTC
TRBV10-1	few	.	TRBJ2-5	CASTRQFQETQYF	TGCGCCAGCACAAGACAGTTCCAAGAGACCCAGTACTTC
TRBV27	.	.	TRBJ1-2	CASSPRTTGGYTF	TGTGCCAGCAGTCCTCGGACAACAGGTGGCTACACCTTC
TRBV5-1	once	TRBD2	TRBJ2-1	CASSLDVTSGPYNEQFF	TGCGCCAGCAGCTTGGACGTAACTAGCGGACCATACAATGAGCAGTTCTTC
TRBV28	.	TRBD1	TRBJ1-2	CASRPVRTGGIFDYGYTF	TGTGCCAGCAGACCCGTCCGGACAGGGGGCATTTTTGACTATGGCTACACCTTC
TRBV10-3	.	.	TRBJ2-2	CAISNKGGLHTGELFF	TGTGCCATCAGCAATAAAGGGGGATTGCACACCGGGGAGCTGTTTTTT
TRBV11-2	.	TRBD2	TRBJ2-1	CASSSGLAGGQWVQFF	TGTGCCAGCAGCTCGGGACTAGCGGGTGGGCAATGGGTGCAGTTCTTC
TRBV6-6	.	.	TRBJ1-1	CASSYMGPGTEAFF	TGTGCCAGCAGTTACATGGGGCCGGGCACTGAAGCTTTCTTT
TRBV27	.	TRBD1	TRBJ2-1	CASSGQGAVNEQFF	TGTGCCAGCAGCGGACAGGGGGCGGTCAATGAGCAGTTCTTC
TRBV27	.	TRBD1	TRBJ1-1	CASSRRQGPNTEAFF	TGTGCCAGCAGTCGCCGACAGGGTCCGAACACTGAAGCTTTCTTT
TRBV5-4	.	TRBD2	TRBJ2-5	CASTIAGGLQETQYF	TGTGCCAGCACCATAGCGGGGGGGCTTCAAGAGACCCAGTACTTC
TRBV5-4	.	.	TRBJ2-1	CASSLVYTQGDNEQFF	TGTGCCAGCAGCTTGGTATACACACAGGGAGACAATGAGCAGTTCTTC